This T cell receptor (beta chain) was documented in a study of T-cell reconstitution after alpha-beta-depleted transplantation in children. Preparation of the TCRbeta library involved a method that used unique molecular identifiers. In TCRdb, the PCR reads were re-called with MiXCR into one record per CDR3 protein. This sample has hundreds of thousands of distinct CDR3 sequences; about 9.2% occur once, and the top ten carry about 6.2%. In germline, CDR1 is LGHDT, CDR2 YNNKEL (reference sequence). This CDR3 is built from 15 residues. Trimming cost V 0 bases and J 5 bases; bases outside gene matches: 5. This clonotype has a count of ten or more.

This TCR was sampled from a human donor who donated a stem cell graft to a child with acute lymphoblastic leukemia. Sample: PBMCs from the stem cell graft donor, taken from the stem cell graft. V gene TRBV3-1 combines with J gene TRBJ2-5; 8 positions agree with TRBD1. Here the CDR3 reads CASSQDNRGWETQYF. CDR3 bases: TGTGCCAGCAGCCAAGACAACAGGGGGTGGGAGACCCAGTACTTC.